These 25 T cell receptor beta chains came from one sample sequenced in a study of vaccination and CD4 T cells after COVID-19 (dated by TCRdb to 2022 to 2024). What these receptors recognize is not known. Receptor amplification or capture employed PCR. Sequencing instrument: Illumina iSeq 100. DNA from cultured CD4+ T cells underwent TCR sequencing with the Oncomine TCR Beta short-read assay at the Johns Hopkins FTIC core. TCRdb's own reprocessing of the public reads used fastp at Q25 and MiXCR and kept productive beta chains. Records with the same CDR3 protein are collapsed into one entry carrying the most frequent genes and DNA. The sample table lists 14,000 to 15,000 distinct CDR3 sequences, 40% to 50% of them with a count of one. 25% to 30% of the sample is in the top ten clones. The intended sense of this specimen's treatment or condition label: roughly 11-day PBMC culture with coronavirus spike peptide pools or control peptides (ViraFEST assay).

Sequenced here: cultured CD4+ T cells from blood, sampled after SARS-CoV-2 vaccination. These receptor sequences come from a human donor with COVID-19.

The gene calls are TRBV5-1 and TRBJ1-1; tentative D call: TRBD1 (6 bases). CDR1 is SGHRS and CDR2 is YFSETQ in the germline V gene. Trimming left V 4 bases short and J 5 bases short, with 18 bases between. The CDR3 covers 15 residues. The CDR3 DNA reads TGCGCCAGCAGCCCCTCGGCCGGGGGCGAGACTGAAGCTTTCTTT. It yields the protein CASSPSAGGETEAFF.

The J gene is TRBJ2-3, the V gene TRBV12-5; 10 bases are a match to TRBD2. V shed 5 bases, J shed 2 bases, and the junction held 4 bases outside the gene matches. Germline CDR1 and CDR2: LGHNT and FRNRAP. The CDR3 runs 15 residues. The CDR3 is CASGISGGYTDTQYF. CDR3 nucleotide sequence: TGTGCTAGTGGTATTAGCGGGGGGTACACAGATACGCAGTATTTT.

This clonotype appeared a few times. This chain links TRBV5-8 with TRBJ2-1, with D possibly matching TRBD1 (6 bases). The V gene lost 7 bases and the J gene lost 3 bases, with 17 bases spanning the gap. CDR1 is SGHTS and CDR2 is YDEGEE in the germline V gene. This CDR3 is built from 15 residues. In DNA form, the CDR3 reads TGTGCCAGCCCTGGGGGCAGTACGCTCTACAATGAGCAGTTCTTC. It encodes CASPGGSTLYNEQFF.

The chain has TRBV20-1 and TRBJ1-6; 10 bases map to TRBD1. Germline CDR1 DFQATT, CDR2 SNEGSKA (reference sequence). Trimming cost V 6 bases and J 3 bases; bases outside gene matches: 5. This CDR3 has 15 amino acids. CDR3 sequence (DNA): TGCAGTGCCCGGACAGGGGGAGACTATAATTCACCCCTCCACTTT. Residues: CSARTGGDYNSPLHF.

A single count supports this clonotype. V gene TRBV7-8 combines with J gene TRBJ1-5; D is unresolved. Germline assignment: CDR1 SGHVS and CDR2 FQNEAQ. Trimming took 5 bases from V and 5 from J, leaving 19 bases between them. CDR3 length equals 16 residues. This CDR3 is CASSTRTVQSDQPQHF. CDR3 DNA sequence: TGTGCCAGCAGCACCCGGACGGTACAATCGGATCAGCCCCAGCATTTT.

This clonotype was seen only a few times. The chain is built from TRBV20-1 and TRBJ1-1; D is unresolved. The V end was cut by 6 bases, the J end by 1 base, with 9 bases between. This CDR3 has 12 amino acids. Germline V gene data show CDR1 as DFQATT and CDR2 as SNEGSKA (reference sequence). CDR3 nucleotide sequence: TGCAGTGCCCCTGACAAGAACACTGAAGCTTTCTTT. This translates into CSAPDKNTEAFF.

The CDR3: CSARGDRVGAFF. CDR3 nucleotide sequence: TGCAGTGCTAGAGGGGACAGGGTCGGGGCTTTCTTT. J is TRBJ1-1 and V is TRBV20-1; 9 bases agree with TRBD1. This CDR3 has 12 residues. CDR1 is DFQATT, CDR2 SNEGSKA, per germline (reference sequence). Losses at the gene ends were 1 base for V and 11 bases for J; bases not matched to a gene: 5.

The chain couples TRBV19 to TRBJ2-3; D gene uncertain. CDR1 LNHDA and CDR2 SQIVND come from the germline V gene (reference sequence). Trimming stripped 6 bases from V and 0 bases from J, with 10 bases between. The CDR3 extends over 14 amino acids. CDR3 coding DNA: TGTGCCAGTAGGGGGTCACTTAGCACAGATACGCAGTATTTT. It encodes CASRGSLSTDTQYF.

The rearrangement links TRBV2 to TRBJ2-5; D possibly matches TRBD1 or TRBD2 (5 bases each). CDR3 length: 13 residues. Germline CDR1 reads SNHLY; CDR2 reads FYNNEI. V was shortened by 4 bases and J by 5 bases, with 11 bases between the two germline ends. CDR3 bases: TGTGCCAGCAGTGTTCGGGGCCAGGAGACCCAGTACTTC. Its translation: CASSVRGQETQYF.

The gene calls are TRBV19 and TRBJ2-5; D not resolved. There are 14 residues in the CDR3. The V and J ends lost 3 bases and 3 bases respectively, with 11 bases between them. CDR1 and CDR2 from the germline V gene are LNHDA and SQIVND (reference sequence). CDR3 in amino acids: CASSMSLLEETQYF. The DNA of the CDR3 is TGTGCCAGTAGTATGTCACTGCTTGAAGAGACCCAGTACTTC.

The chain uses TRBV20-1 and TRBJ1-6; TRBD1 might be the D (6 bases). From germline, CDR1 is DFQATT and CDR2 SNEGSKA (reference sequence). Trimming removed 1 base at V and 7 bases at J, with 14 bases between. This CDR3 comprises 15 residues. This CDR3 is CSARVPSGQNSPLHF. In nucleotides, the CDR3 is TGCAGTGCTAGAGTTCCGTCGGGACAAAATTCACCCCTCCACTTT.

This chain uses TRBV11-3 with TRBJ2-2, with D hard to call. Trimming left V 2 bases short and J 8 bases short, with 12 bases between. CDR1 is SGHNT and CDR2 is YENEEA in the germline V gene. This CDR3 region has 14 residues. The CDR3 sequence: CASSLNRAGGELFF. In DNA, the CDR3 is TGTGCCAGCAGCTTAAACCGCGCAGGAGGGGAGCTGTTTTTT.

The V and J genes are TRBV21-1 and TRBJ2-2. TRBV21-1 is a documented pseudogene. This CDR3 has 16 amino acids. The CDR3 loop is CASSKQHRGGTGELFF. The CDR3 region has the DNA TGTGCCAGCAGCAAACAGCATAGAGGTGGCACCGGGGAGCTGTTTTTT.

This clonotype was seen a few times. The rearrangement links TRBV20-1 to TRBJ1-5; TRBD1 is a possible D gene (5 bases). This CDR3 contains 11 residues. Germline V CDR1 and CDR2: DFQATT, SNEGSKA (reference sequence). The V and J ends lost 5 bases and 6 bases respectively, with 8 bases between them. CDR3 coding DNA: TGCAGTGCTGTGAGGGGTCAGCCCCAGCATTTT. Translation: CSAVRGQPQHF.

This chain links TRBV6-1 with TRBJ1-6; possible D gene TRBD1, 5 bases. CDR1 MNHNS and CDR2 SASEGT come from the germline V gene. The CDR3 is 17 amino acids. V dropped 2 bases and J dropped 0 bases, with 11 bases sitting between them. The CDR3 sequence is CASSEKQGRSYNSPLHF. Here the CDR3 DNA reads TGTGCCAGCAGTGAAAAGCAGGGCCGCTCCTATAATTCACCCCTCCACTTT.

In this sample, this clonotype turned up once. The gene calls are TRBV11-1 and TRBJ2-1; 10 nucleotides line up with TRBD1. The CDR3 has 15 residues. Germline assignment: CDR1 SGHAT and CDR2 FQDESV (reference sequence). Trimming at V came to 5 bases and at J to 3 bases, leaving 4 bases not matched to a gene. Here the CDR3 DNA reads TGTGCCAGCAGCCGGGGACAGGGGAGCTACAATGAGCAGTTCTTC. This translates into CASSRGQGSYNEQFF. Full variable domain (outside the CDR3, taken from reference TRBV11-1 and TRBJ2-1): EAEVAQSPRYKITEKSQAVAFWCDPISGHATLYWYRQILGQGPELLVQFQDESVVDDSQLPKDRFSAERLKGVDSTLKIQPAELGDSAMYLCASSRGQGSYNEQFFGPGTRLTVL.

The DNA for the CDR3 is TGTGCCAGTAGGGTTAGCGGGGGCCTCTTCACAGATACGCAGTATTTT. Protein product: CASRVSGGLFTDTQYF. V usage is TRBV19 and J usage is TRBJ2-3, with 9 positions matching TRBD2. This CDR3 comprises 16 residues. Losses at the gene ends were 6 bases for V and 2 bases for J; bases not matched to a gene: 9. Germline V CDR1 and CDR2: LNHDA, SQIVND (reference sequence).

This clonotype showed up just a few times. This rearrangement joins TRBV24-1 to TRBJ2-5, with D tentatively TRBD1 (7 bases). Per germline, CDR1 KGHDR and CDR2 SFDVKD. The V end was cut by 4 bases, the J end by 5 bases, with 16 bases between. CDR3 length: 15 residues. CDR3 sequence reads: CATSESVTGRETQYF. The CDR3 coding sequence is TGTGCCACCAGTGAGTCAGTGACAGGGAGGGAGACCCAGTACTTC.

This rearrangement joins TRBV20-1 to TRBJ2-2; 8 bases map to TRBD2. The CDR3 has 13 amino acids. Germline V gene sequence: CDR1 DFQATT, CDR2 SNEGSKA (reference sequence). V lost 4 bases to trimming and J lost 6 bases; unmatched junction nucleotides: 4. CDR3 residues: CSAKPGGAGELFF. Here the CDR3 DNA reads TGCAGTGCTAAACCGGGAGGGGCCGGGGAGCTGTTTTTT.

This clonotype was found once. The rearrangement uses TRBV9 and TRBJ2-5; 7 nucleotides agree with TRBD2. Germline loops: CDR1 SGDLS, CDR2 YYNGEE. This CDR3 has 12 amino acids. With V trimmed by 4 bases and J by 9 bases, 6 bases remained unmatched. The CDR3 DNA sequence: TGTGCCAGCAGCCTACCGGGGGGACCCCAGTACTTC. It translates to CASSLPGGPQYF.

This clonotype has just a few counts. The chain uses TRBV6-7 and TRBJ1-5; D is ambiguous. TRBV6-7 is recorded as an ORF, its role being uncertain. V was pared by 6 bases and J by 0 bases, with 15 bases between. This CDR3 has 16 residues. CDR3 DNA sequence: TGTGCCAGCAGCAAACGCGGACGGGATAGCAATCAGCCCCAGCATTTT. Its translation is CASSKRGRDSNQPQHF.

This sequence joins TRBV6-1 and TRBJ1-3; weak D call: TRBD1 (5 bases). CDR1 is MNHNS and CDR2 is SASEGT in the germline V gene. The CDR3 runs 16 residues. V lost 5 bases, J lost 0 bases, and 14 bases lay in between. The CDR3 loop reads CASSRGSALSGNTIYF. CDR3 DNA: TGTGCCAGCAGTAGGGGATCGGCGCTCTCTGGAAACACCATATATTTT.

V usage is TRBV25-1 and J usage is TRBJ1-2; no clear D gene. CDR3 length: 12 residues. V shed 7 bases and J shed 4 bases, with 10 bases lying between them. CDR1 and CDR2 (germline): MGHDK, SYGVNS. The CDR3 sequence is CASKGSAYGYTF. The CDR3 bases are TGTGCCAGCAAAGGGAGCGCCTATGGCTACACCTTC.

The J gene is TRBJ2-2, the V gene TRBV7-2, with D tentatively TRBD1 (6 bases). The CDR3 is 14 residues long. V gave up 4 bases and J gave up 1 base, with 7 bases separating them. Germline V CDR1 and CDR2: SGHTA, FQGNSA. The CDR3 DNA reads as TGTGCCAGCAGCTCGGGACAGAACACCGGGGAGCTGTTTTTT. This encodes CASSSGQNTGELFF. The full variable domain, in which reference TRBV7-2 and TRBJ2-2 provide the parts outside the CDR3, is GAGVSQSPSNKVTEKGKDVELRCDPISGHTALYWYRQSLGQGLEFLIYFQGNSAPDKSGLPSDRFSAERTGGSVSTLTIQRTQQEDSAVYLCASSSGQNTGELFFGEGSRLTVL.

J is TRBJ1-6 and V is TRBV11-2; D may be TRBD1 (6 bases). The germline V gene encodes CDR1 SGHAT and CDR2 FQNNGV. V was cut by 5 bases and J by 6 bases, with 14 bases left in between. The CDR3 runs 15 residues. Here the CDR3 reads CASSPPWDTNSPLHF. As DNA, the CDR3 is TGTGCCAGCAGCCCGCCGTGGGACACTAATTCACCCCTCCACTTT. Drawing the rest from reference TRBV11-2 and TRBJ1-6, the complete variable domain is EAGVAQSPRYKIIEKRQSVAFWCNPISGHATLYWYQQILGQGPKLLIQFQNNGVVDDSQLPKDRFSAERLKGVDSTLKIQPAKLEDSAVYLCASSPPWDTNSPLHFGNGTRLTVT.